Listed below are T cell receptor beta chains from one sample, sequenced in a study of shared clonotypes between healthy human individuals. Sequencing used immunoSEQ multiplex PCR; TCRdb keeps in-frame clones, though not all of them. The data show hundreds of thousands of clones, with approximately 96% seen just once and approximately 0.12% held by the top ten. Sequences were obtained from naive CD8+ T cells sorted from blood. The receptors originated from a woman in her 30s in good health. Each CDR3 is given without its conserved first and last residue.

>TRBV13|TRBJ2-3
ASSSTRGLAGDLADTQY
>TRBV9|TRBJ2-1
ASSVGGGINNEQF
>TRBV18|TRBJ2-7
ASSPPDGSSYEQY
>TRBV10-3|TRBJ2-1
AISEEGTWEQF
>TRBV21-1|TRBJ2-1
ASRKTQGFANEQF
>TRBV27|TRBJ2-2
ASHGRTNTGELF
>TRBV7-8|TRBJ2-7
ASSSRQGSYEQY
>TRBV5-6|TRBJ2-1
ASSEPSSGGYNEQF
>TRBV19|.
ASSLAGGPNEQY
>TRBV7-7|TRBJ2-2
ASSRWGGDTGELF
>TRBV7-9|TRBJ2-3
ASSKRDTDTQY
>TRBV28|TRBJ1-5
ASSPHRFGVGNQPQH
>TRBV29-1|TRBJ2-1
SVGMRNEQF
>TRBV5-4|TRBJ2-4
ASSLEAGREIAKNIQY
>TRBV6-5|TRBJ1-1
ASSLGGSNTEAF
>TRBV29-1|TRBJ2-3
SVVRSSGLTDTQY
>TRBV7-9|TRBJ2-7
ASSFQGGYEQY
>TRBV5-1|TRBJ2-1
ASRPGGPSSYNEQF
>TRBV14|TRBJ2-3
ASSQDDPRVGDTDTQY
>TRBV13|TRBJ1-2
ASSLTPRTGNRYT
>TRBV5-1|TRBJ2-1
ASSWGDSYNEQF
>TRBV7-9|TRBJ2-4
ASSPGTPVAKNIQY
>TRBV27|TRBJ2-7
ASSLSVGTGTYEQY
>TRBV10-2|TRBJ2-7
ASRGDSYEQY
>TRBV5-6|TRBJ2-1
ASSLADNEQF
>TRBV27|TRBJ1-1
ASSFSSGGWTEAF
>TRBV15|TRBJ2-1
ATSSRLARYNEQF